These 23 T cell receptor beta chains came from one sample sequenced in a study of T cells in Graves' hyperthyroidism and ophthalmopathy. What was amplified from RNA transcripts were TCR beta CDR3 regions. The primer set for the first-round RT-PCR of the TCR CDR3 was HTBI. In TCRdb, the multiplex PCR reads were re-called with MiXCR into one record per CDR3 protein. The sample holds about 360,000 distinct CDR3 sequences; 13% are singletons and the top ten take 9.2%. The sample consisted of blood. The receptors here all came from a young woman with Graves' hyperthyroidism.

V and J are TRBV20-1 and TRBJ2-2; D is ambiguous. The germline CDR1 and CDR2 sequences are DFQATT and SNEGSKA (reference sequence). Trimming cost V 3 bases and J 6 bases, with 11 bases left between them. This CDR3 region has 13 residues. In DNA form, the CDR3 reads TGCAGTGCTAGTGGGTTGTTATCCGGGGAGCTGTTTTTT. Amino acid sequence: CSASGLLSGELFF.

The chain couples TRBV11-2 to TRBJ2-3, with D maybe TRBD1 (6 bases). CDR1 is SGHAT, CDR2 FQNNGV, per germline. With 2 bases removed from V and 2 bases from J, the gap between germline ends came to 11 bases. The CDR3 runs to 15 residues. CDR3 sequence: CASSLQGLVTDTQYF. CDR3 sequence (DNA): TGTGCCAGCAGCTTACAGGGGCTCGTCACAGATACGCAGTATTTT.

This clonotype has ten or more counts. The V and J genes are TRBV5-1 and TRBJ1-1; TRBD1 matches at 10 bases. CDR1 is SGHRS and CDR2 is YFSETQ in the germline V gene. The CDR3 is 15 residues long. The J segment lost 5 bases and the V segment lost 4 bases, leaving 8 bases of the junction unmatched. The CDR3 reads CASSPETGGRTEAFF. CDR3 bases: TGCGCCAGCAGCCCTGAGACAGGGGGCCGGACTGAAGCTTTCTTT.

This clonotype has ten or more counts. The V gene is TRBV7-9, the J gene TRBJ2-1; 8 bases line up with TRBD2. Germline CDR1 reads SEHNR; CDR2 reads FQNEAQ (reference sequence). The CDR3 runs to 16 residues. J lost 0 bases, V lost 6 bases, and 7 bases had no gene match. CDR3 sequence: CASSSTSGSSYNEQFF. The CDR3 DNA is TGTGCCAGCAGTTCCACTAGCGGTAGCTCCTACAATGAGCAGTTCTTC.

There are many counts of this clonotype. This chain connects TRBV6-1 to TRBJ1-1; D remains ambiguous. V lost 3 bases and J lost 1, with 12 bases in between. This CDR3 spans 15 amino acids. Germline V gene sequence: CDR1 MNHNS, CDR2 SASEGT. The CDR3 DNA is TGTGCCAGCAGTGAGCCCCAAGCTCCGAACACTGAAGCTTTCTTT. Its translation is CASSEPQAPNTEAFF.

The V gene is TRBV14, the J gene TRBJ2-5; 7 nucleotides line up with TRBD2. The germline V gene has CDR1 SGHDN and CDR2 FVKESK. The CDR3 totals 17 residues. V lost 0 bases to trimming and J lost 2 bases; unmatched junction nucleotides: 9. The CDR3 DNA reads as TGTGCCAGCAGCCAAGAATGGAGTGGGACTATTCAAGAGACCCAGTACTTC. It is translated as CASSQEWSGTIQETQYF.

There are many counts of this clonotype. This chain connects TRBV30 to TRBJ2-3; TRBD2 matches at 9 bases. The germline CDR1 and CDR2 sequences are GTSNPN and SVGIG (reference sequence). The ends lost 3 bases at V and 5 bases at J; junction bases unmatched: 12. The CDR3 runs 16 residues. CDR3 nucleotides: TGTGCCTGGAGAGTCGGGCTAGCGGGATACAAAGATACGCAGTATTTT. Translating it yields CAWRVGLAGYKDTQYF.

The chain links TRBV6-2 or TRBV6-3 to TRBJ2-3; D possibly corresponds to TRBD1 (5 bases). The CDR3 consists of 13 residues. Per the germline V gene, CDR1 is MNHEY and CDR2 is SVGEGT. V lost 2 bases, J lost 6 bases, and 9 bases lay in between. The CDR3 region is CASSYVGADTQYF. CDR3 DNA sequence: TGTGCCAGCAGTTACGTAGGGGCGGATACGCAGTATTTT.

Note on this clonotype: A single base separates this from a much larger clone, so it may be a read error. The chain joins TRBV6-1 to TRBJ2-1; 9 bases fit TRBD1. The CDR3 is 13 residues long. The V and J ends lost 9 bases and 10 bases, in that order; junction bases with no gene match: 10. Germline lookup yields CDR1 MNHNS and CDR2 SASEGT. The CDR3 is CASSGQGVNEQFF. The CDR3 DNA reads TGTGCCAGTTCGGGACAGGGAGTAAACGAGCAGTTCTTC.

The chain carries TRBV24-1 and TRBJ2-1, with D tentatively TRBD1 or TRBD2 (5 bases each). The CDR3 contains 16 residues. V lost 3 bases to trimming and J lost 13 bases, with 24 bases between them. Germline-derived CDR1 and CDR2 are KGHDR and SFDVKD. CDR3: CATSDHRFQRAGYQFF. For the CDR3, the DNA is TGTGCCACCAGTGATCACAGGTTTCAGAGGGCGGGTTACCAGTTCTTC.

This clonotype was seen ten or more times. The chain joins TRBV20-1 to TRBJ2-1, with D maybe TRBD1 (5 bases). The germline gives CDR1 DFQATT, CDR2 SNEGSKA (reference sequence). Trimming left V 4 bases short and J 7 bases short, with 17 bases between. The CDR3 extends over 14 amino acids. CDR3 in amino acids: CSAKGHELKNEQFF. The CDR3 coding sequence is TGCAGTGCTAAAGGACACGAACTAAAGAATGAGCAGTTCTTC.

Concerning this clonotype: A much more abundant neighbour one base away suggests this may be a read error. The CDR3 DNA is TGCGCCAGCAGCTCAAAAGTTTATCGGCGGGAGAACACTGAAGCTTTCTTT. As protein: CASSSKVYRRENTEAFF. The chain links TRBV5-1 to TRBJ1-1; D not resolved. The germline CDR1 and CDR2 sequences are SGHRS and YFSETQ. The CDR3 runs 17 residues. Between the trimmed V and J ends, which lost 3 bases and 1 base, there was a span of 19 bases.

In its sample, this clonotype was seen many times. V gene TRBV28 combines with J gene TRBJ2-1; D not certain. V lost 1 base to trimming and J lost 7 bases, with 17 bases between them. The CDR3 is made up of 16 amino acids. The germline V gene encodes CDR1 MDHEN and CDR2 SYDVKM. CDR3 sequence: CASSLLVGEGLNEQFF. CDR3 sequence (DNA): TGTGCCAGCAGTTTATTAGTCGGTGAAGGGCTAAATGAGCAGTTCTTC.

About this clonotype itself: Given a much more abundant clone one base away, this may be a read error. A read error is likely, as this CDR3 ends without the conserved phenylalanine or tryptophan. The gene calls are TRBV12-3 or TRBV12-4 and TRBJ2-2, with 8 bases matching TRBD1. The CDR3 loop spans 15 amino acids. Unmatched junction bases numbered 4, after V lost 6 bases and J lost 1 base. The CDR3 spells CASRSGTGNTGELFS. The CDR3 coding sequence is TGTGCCAGCAGGTCCGGGACAGGGAACACCGGGGAGCTGTTTTCT.

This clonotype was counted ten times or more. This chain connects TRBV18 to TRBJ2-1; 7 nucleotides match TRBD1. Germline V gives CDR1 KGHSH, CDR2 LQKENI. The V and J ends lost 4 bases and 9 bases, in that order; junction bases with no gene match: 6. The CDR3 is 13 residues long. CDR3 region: CASSRDRDAEQFF. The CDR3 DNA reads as TGTGCCAGCTCACGAGACAGGGACGCTGAGCAGTTCTTC.

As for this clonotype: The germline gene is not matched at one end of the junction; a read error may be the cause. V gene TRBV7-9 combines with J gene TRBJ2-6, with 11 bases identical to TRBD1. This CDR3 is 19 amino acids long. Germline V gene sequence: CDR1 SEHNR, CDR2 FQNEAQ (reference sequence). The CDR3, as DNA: TGTGGCAGCAGCTTCTTATGGACAGGGGGCTACGCTGGGGCCAACGTCCTGACTTTC. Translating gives CGSSFLWTGGYAGANVLTF.

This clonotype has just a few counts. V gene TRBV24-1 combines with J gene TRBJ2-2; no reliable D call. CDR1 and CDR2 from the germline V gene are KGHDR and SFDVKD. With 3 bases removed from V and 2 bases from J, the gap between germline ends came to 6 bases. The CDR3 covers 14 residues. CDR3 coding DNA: TGTGCCACCAGTGATCCCCCCAACACCGGGGAGCTGTTTTTT. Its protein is CATSDPPNTGELFF.

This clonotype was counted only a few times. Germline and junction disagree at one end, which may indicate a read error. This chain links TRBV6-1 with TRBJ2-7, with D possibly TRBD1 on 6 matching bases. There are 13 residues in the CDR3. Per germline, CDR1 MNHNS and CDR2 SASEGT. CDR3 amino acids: CASSPGTRYGQYF. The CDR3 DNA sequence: TGTGCCAGCAGCCCCGGGACACGCTACGGGCAGTACTTC.

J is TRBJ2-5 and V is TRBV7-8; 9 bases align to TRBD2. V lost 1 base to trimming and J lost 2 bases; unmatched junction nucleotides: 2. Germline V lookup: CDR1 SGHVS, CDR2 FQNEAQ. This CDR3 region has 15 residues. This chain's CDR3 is CASSLGLAEQETQYF. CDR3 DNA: TGTGCCAGCAGCTTAGGACTAGCGGAACAAGAGACCCAGTACTTC.

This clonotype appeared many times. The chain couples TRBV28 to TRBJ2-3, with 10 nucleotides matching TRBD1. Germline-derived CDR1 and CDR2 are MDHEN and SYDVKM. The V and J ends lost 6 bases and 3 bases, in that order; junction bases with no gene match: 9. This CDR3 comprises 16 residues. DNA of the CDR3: TGTGCCAGCAGCCCTGCTGGGACAGGGGAAACAGATACGCAGTATTTT. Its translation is CASSPAGTGETDTQYF.

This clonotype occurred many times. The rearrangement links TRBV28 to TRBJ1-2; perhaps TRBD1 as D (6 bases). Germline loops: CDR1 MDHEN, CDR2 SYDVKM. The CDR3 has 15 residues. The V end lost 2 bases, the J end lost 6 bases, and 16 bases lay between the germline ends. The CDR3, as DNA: TGTGCCAGCAGTTTAGTACAGGGTTATGGGAATGGCTACACCTTC. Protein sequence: CASSLVQGYGNGYTF.

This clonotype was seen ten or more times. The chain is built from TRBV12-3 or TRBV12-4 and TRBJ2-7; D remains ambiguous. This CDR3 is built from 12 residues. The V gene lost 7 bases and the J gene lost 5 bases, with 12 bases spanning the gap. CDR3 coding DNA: TGTGCCAGCACCCAAGGTGGGCACGAGCAGTACTTC. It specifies CASTQGGHEQYF.

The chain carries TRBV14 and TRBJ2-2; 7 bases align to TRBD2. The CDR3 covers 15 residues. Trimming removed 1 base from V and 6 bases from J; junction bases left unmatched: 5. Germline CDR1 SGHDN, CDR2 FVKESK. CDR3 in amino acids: CASSQVNSGSGELFF. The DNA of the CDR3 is TGTGCCAGCAGCCAAGTAAATAGCGGGTCCGGGGAGCTGTTTTTT.